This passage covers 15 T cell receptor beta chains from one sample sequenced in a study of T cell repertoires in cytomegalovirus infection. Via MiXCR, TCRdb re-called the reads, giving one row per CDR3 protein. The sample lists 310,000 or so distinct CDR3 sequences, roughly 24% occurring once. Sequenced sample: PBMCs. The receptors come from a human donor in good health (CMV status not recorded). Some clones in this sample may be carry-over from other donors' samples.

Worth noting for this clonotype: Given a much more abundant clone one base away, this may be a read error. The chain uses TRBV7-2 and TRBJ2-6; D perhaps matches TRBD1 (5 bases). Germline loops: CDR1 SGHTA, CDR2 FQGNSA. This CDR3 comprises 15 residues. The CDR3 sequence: CASSRTLSGANVRTF. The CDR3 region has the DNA TGTGCCAGCAGCCGGACGCTCTCTGGGGCCAACGTCCGGACTTTC.

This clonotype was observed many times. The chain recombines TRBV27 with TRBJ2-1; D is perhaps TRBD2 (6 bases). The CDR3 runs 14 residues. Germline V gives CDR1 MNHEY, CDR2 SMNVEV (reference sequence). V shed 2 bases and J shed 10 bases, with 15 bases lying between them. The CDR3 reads CASSLGGFGGEQFF. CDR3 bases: TGTGCCAGCAGTTTAGGAGGTTTTGGGGGGGAGCAGTTCTTC.

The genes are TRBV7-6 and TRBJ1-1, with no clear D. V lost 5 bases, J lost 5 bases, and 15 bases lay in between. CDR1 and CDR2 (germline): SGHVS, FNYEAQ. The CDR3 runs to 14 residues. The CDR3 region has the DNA TGTGCCAGCAGCCTAGGGCGGGTCGAGACTGAAGCTTTCTTT. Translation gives CASSLGRVETEAFF.

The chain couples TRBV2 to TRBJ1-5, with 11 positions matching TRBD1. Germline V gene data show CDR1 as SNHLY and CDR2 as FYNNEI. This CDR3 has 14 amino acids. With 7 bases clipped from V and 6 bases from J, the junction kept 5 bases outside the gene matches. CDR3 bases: TGTGCCAGCAACCTGGACAGGGGGCGTCAGCCCCAGCATTTT. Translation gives CASNLDRGRQPQHF.

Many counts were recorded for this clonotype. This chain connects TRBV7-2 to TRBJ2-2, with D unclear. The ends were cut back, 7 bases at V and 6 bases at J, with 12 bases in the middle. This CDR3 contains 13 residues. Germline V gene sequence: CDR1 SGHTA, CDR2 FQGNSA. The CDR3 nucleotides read TGTGCCAGCAACCTAGAACCCCCCGGGGAGCTGTTTTTT. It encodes CASNLEPPGELFF.

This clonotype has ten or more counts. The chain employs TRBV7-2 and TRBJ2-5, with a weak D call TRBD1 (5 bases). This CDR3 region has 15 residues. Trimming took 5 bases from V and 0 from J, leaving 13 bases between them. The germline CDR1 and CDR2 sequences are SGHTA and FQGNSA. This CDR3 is CASSIGHSDQETQYF. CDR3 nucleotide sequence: TGTGCCAGCAGCATCGGACACTCAGACCAAGAGACCCAGTACTTC.

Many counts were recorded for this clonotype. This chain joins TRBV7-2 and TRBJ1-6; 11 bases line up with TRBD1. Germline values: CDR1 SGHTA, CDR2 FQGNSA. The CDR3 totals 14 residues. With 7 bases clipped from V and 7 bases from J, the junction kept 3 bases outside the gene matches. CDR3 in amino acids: CASNRDRGNSPLHF. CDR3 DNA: TGTGCCAGCAACCGGGACAGGGGGAATTCACCCCTCCACTTT.

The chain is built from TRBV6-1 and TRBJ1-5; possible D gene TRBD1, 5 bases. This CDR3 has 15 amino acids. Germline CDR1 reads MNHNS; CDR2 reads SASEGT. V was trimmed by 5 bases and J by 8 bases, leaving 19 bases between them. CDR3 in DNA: TGTGCCAGCAGTAGATCGACAGCCCTAGAGAAGCCCCAGCATTTT. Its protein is CASSRSTALEKPQHF.

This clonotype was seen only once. The CDR3 protein is CASTFRLQMGRNQPQHF. The CDR3 coding sequence is TGTGCCAGTACCTTTAGGCTTCAAATGGGCCGCAATCAGCCCCAGCATTTT. The chain recombines TRBV19 with TRBJ1-5; D unresolved. Germline lookup yields CDR1 LNHDA and CDR2 SQIVND (reference sequence). V dropped 7 bases and J dropped 2 bases, with 21 bases sitting between them. This CDR3 has 17 amino acids.

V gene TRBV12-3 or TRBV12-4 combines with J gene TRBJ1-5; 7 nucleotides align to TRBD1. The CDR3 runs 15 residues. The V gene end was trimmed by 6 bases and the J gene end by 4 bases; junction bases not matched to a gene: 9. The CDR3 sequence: CASRETGPINQPQHF. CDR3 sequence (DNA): TGTGCCAGCAGGGAGACAGGGCCGATTAATCAGCCCCAGCATTTT.

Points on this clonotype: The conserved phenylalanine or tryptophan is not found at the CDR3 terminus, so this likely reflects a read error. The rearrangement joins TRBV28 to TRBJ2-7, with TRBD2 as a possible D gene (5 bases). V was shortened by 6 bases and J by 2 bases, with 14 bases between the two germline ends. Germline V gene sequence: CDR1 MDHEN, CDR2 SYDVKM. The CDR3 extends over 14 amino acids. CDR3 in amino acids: CASSRGRITYEQYL. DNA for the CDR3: TGTGCCAGCAGCCGCGGGCGGATAACCTACGAGCAGTACTTA.

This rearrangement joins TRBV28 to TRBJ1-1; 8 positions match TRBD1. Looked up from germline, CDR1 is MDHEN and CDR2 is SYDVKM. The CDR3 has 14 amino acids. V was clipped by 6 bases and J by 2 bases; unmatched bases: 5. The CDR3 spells CASSYQGANTEAFF. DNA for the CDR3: TGTGCCAGCAGCTATCAGGGGGCTAACACTGAAGCTTTCTTT.

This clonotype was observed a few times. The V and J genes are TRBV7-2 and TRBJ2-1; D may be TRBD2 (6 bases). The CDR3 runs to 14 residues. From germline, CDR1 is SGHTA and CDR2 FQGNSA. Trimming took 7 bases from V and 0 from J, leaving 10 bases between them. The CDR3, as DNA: TGTGCCAGCACCACCGGGGGCTCCTACAATGAGCAGTTCTTC. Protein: CASTTGGSYNEQFF.

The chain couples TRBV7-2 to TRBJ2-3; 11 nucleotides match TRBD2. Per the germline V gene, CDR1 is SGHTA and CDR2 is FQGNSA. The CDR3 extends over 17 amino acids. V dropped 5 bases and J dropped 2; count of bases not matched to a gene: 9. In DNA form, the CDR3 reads TGTGCCAGCAGCCGCCGACTAGCGGGACTACTCACAGATACGCAGTATTTT. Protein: CASSRRLAGLLTDTQYF.

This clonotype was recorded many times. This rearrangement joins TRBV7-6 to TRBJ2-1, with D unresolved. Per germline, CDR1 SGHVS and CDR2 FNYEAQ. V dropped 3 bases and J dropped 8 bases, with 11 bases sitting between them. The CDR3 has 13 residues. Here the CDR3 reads CASSFREGYEQFF. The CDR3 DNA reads TGTGCCAGCAGCTTCCGAGAAGGCTATGAGCAGTTCTTC.